Presented here are 25 T cell receptor beta chains from one specimen sequenced in a study of shared clonotypes between healthy human individuals. Some clones are missing from TCRdb's copy, which holds only in-frame ones; the method was immunoSEQ multiplex PCR. Here the sample spans roughly 2.5 million clones, approximately 94% being singletons. Sample: naive CD4+ T cells sorted from blood. Sample subset: CD45RA+ positively selected. Every receptor here comes from a man aged 18 to 30 in good health.

The rearrangement links TRBV2 to TRBJ2-5, with 12 positions matching TRBD2. This CDR3 is 16 amino acids long. V lost 6 bases to trimming and J lost 5 bases; unmatched junction nucleotides: 10. Per germline, CDR1 SNHLY and CDR2 FYNNEI. CDR3 DNA: TGTGCCAGCAGGGCCCCTAGCGGGAGGGCTGGGGAGACCCAGTACTTC. Translated, it gives CASRAPSGRAGETQYF.

The chain is built from TRBV2 and TRBJ1-6, with D maybe TRBD1 (5 bases). V was trimmed by 3 bases and J by 7 bases, leaving 13 bases between them. The V gene's germline CDR1 is SNHLY and CDR2 FYNNEI. The CDR3 has 15 amino acids. The CDR3 sequence: CASSDSQGMNSPLHF. DNA of the CDR3: TGTGCCAGCAGTGACTCCCAGGGTATGAATTCACCCCTCCACTTT.

This chain's CDR3 is CASSDQDRANQPQHF. CDR3 coding DNA: TGTGCCAGCAGTGACCAGGACAGGGCCAATCAGCCCCAGCATTTT. This rearrangement joins TRBV6-1 to TRBJ1-5; 8 nucleotides agree with TRBD1. After removal of 3 bases from V and 3 bases from J, the junction contained 4 bases not matched to a gene. The CDR3 is 15 amino acids. Germline V gene data show CDR1 as MNHNS and CDR2 as SASEGT.

This chain joins TRBV5-6 and TRBJ1-3, with D unresolved. Germline CDR1 reads SGHDT; CDR2 reads YYEEEE. This CDR3 spans 13 amino acids. V was cut by 6 bases and J by 0 bases, with 7 bases left in between. The CDR3: CASKGNSGNTIYF. CDR3 DNA sequence: TGTGCCAGCAAAGGGAACTCTGGAAACACCATATATTTT.

This chain links TRBV7-2 with TRBJ2-7; 8 bases agree with TRBD2. Germline V gives CDR1 SGHTA, CDR2 FQGNSA. The CDR3 loop spans 13 amino acids. The V and J ends lost 6 bases and 4 bases, in that order; junction bases with no gene match: 5. CDR3 residues: CASRSGSSYEQYF. The DNA for the CDR3 is TGTGCCAGCAGGAGCGGGAGCTCTTACGAGCAGTACTTC. Looking up the rest from reference TRBV7-2 and TRBJ2-7 gives the full variable domain: GAGVSQSPSNKVTEKGKDVELRCDPISGHTALYWYRQSLGQGLEFLIYFQGNSAPDKSGLPSDRFSAERTGGSVSTLTIQRTQQEDSAVYLCASRSGSSYEQYFGPGTRLTVT.

Regarding this clone: Other DNA sequences of this sample code for an identical CDR3. This rearrangement joins TRBV28 to TRBJ1-5; D perhaps matches TRBD1 (5 bases). V lost 2 bases and J 4 bases, leaving 9 bases between the germline ends. The CDR3 has 14 amino acids. Germline V gene sequence: CDR1 MDHEN, CDR2 SYDVKM. CDR3 loop: CASSLPDRNQPQHF. The CDR3 DNA reads TGTGCCAGCAGTTTACCCGACAGAAATCAGCCCCAGCATTTT.

This chain uses TRBV6-1 with TRBJ1-4; D may be TRBD1 (5 bases). This CDR3 spans 16 amino acids. V lost 0 bases and J lost 2, with 10 bases in between. Germline CDR1 MNHNS, CDR2 SASEGT. In nucleotides, the CDR3 is TGTGCCAGCAGTGAAGCACAGGCCATGACTAATGAAAAACTGTTTTTT. Protein: CASSEAQAMTNEKLFF.

V and J are TRBV30 and TRBJ2-2; 9 nucleotides align to TRBD1. The germline CDR1 and CDR2 sequences are GTSNPN and SVGIG (reference sequence). This CDR3 comprises 15 residues. The junction had 6 bases not matched to a gene; V was cut back by 3 bases and J by 4 bases. As DNA, the CDR3 is TGTGCCTGGAGCGCGGGACAGGGTTCCACCGGGGAGCTGTTTTTT. Its protein product is CAWSAGQGSTGELFF.

There are a few counts of this clone. The chain has TRBV6-6 and TRBJ1-5; D gene ambiguous. The V gene's germline CDR1 is MNHNY and CDR2 SVGAGI (reference sequence). The CDR3 loop spans 12 amino acids. Trimming took off 5 bases at V and 0 bases at J, with 2 bases between the two ends. The CDR3 nucleotides read TGTGCCAGCAGTCGTAGCAATCAGCCCCAGCATTTT. Protein: CASSRSNQPQHF.

The chain is built from TRBV4-1 and TRBJ2-2; the D gene is possibly TRBD1 (6 bases). CDR1 is MGHRA and CDR2 is YSYEKL in the germline V gene. CDR3 length: 17 residues. The ends were cut back, 1 base at V and 13 bases at J, with 25 bases in the middle. In DNA, the CDR3 is TGCGCCAGCAGCCAAGGGACAGCCCTCCGGCCGCATCTTCCGCTGTTTTTT. It specifies CASSQGTALRPHLPLFF.

CDR3 in amino acids: CASSGPGYDYGYTF. CDR3 bases: TGCGCCAGCAGCGGACCGGGGTACGACTATGGCTACACCTTC. The chain carries TRBV5-1 and TRBJ1-2, with D unresolved. Germline loops: CDR1 SGHRS, CDR2 YFSETQ. Trimming removed 4 bases at V and 3 bases at J, with 13 bases between. This CDR3 has 14 amino acids. The whole variable domain, remainder taken from reference TRBV5-1 and TRBJ1-2, is KAGVTQTPRYLIKTRGQQVTLSCSPISGHRSVSWYQQTPGQGLQFLFEYFSETQRNKGNFPGRFSGRQFSNSRSEMNVSTLELGDSALYLCASSGPGYDYGYTFGSGTRLTVV.

This rearrangement joins TRBV6-5 to TRBJ1-4; D uncertain. CDR1 and CDR2 (germline): MNHEY, SVGAGI. The CDR3 consists of 14 residues. The germline V and J ends were trimmed by 4 bases and 8 bases, with 14 bases remaining between them. CDR3 protein: CASSSQDPWEKLFF. The DNA of the CDR3 is TGTGCCAGCAGTTCCCAGGATCCATGGGAAAAACTGTTTTTT.

The chain combines TRBV5-1 with TRBJ2-5; 11 bases map to TRBD2. V was clipped by 2 bases and J by 3 bases; unmatched bases: 3. The CDR3 has 15 residues. CDR1 is SGHRS, CDR2 YFSETQ, per germline. CDR3: CASSFTSGREETQYF. In DNA, the CDR3 is TGCGCCAGCAGCTTCACTAGCGGGAGAGAAGAGACCCAGTACTTC.

The CDR3 reads CASSEWGPGQPQHF. In DNA, the CDR3 is TGTGCCAGCAGTGAATGGGGGCCTGGGCAGCCCCAGCATTTT. V usage is TRBV6-1 and J usage is TRBJ1-5; a possible D gene is TRBD1 (6 bases). V lost 2 bases and J 7 bases, leaving 12 bases between the germline ends. The CDR3 runs to 14 residues. Germline values: CDR1 MNHNS, CDR2 SASEGT.

Notes on this clone: At one end the junction does not follow the germline gene, possibly because of a read error. CDR3 in DNA: TGTGCTAGCAGCTTAAATGGGGGCCCGAGCACCGGGGAGCTGTTTTTT. It codes for CASSLNGGPSTGELFF. The J gene is TRBJ2-2, the V gene TRBV7-7; weak D call: TRBD1 (6 bases). Germline values: CDR1 SSHAT, CDR2 FNYEAQ (reference sequence). The CDR3 runs 16 residues.

This chain joins TRBV6-1 and TRBJ1-1, with 10 nucleotides matching TRBD1. J gave up 5 bases and V 3 bases, and 3 bases lay outside the gene matches. Germline V lookup: CDR1 MNHNS, CDR2 SASEGT. This CDR3 spans 14 amino acids. In nucleotides, the CDR3 is TGTGCCAGCAGTGAGGGACAGGGGAGGACTGAAGCTTTCTTT. This codes for CASSEGQGRTEAFF.

The gene calls are TRBV30 and TRBJ1-3, with D tentatively TRBD1 (5 bases). The CDR3 covers 14 residues. Germline V CDR1 and CDR2: GTSNPN, SVGIG (reference sequence). The V end was cut by 4 bases, the J end by 3 bases, with 13 bases between. This CDR3 is CAWNSGAGGNTIYF. The CDR3 region has the DNA TGTGCCTGGAACTCCGGGGCGGGTGGAAACACCATATATTTT.

The chain links TRBV20-1 to TRBJ2-7; the D is unclear. Germline V lookup: CDR1 DFQATT, CDR2 SNEGSKA (reference sequence). The V end was cut by 4 bases, the J end by 2 bases, with 6 bases between. The CDR3 has 11 amino acids. The DNA of the CDR3 is TGCAGTGCTATCCGGACCTACGAGCAGTACTTC. Residues: CSAIRTYEQYF.

V usage is TRBV10-3 and J usage is TRBJ2-3, with TRBD1 as a possible D gene (5 bases). Germline-derived CDR1 and CDR2 are ENHRY and SYGVKD. CDR3 length: 15 residues. Trimming took off 8 bases at V and 0 bases at J, with 15 bases between the two ends. CDR3 in DNA: TGTGCCATCCAAGGGCAGGGAACCAGCACAGATACGCAGTATTTT. As protein: CAIQGQGTSTDTQYF.

The genes are TRBV27 and TRBJ1-2; 9 nucleotides align to TRBD1. The CDR3 is 17 residues long. V shed 8 bases, J shed 0 bases, and the junction held 13 bases outside the gene matches. Germline values: CDR1 MNHEY, CDR2 SMNVEV (reference sequence). CDR3 sequence: CASSQGAPWETNYGYTF. CDR3 nucleotide sequence: TGTGCCAGCTCACAGGGGGCCCCCTGGGAAACTAACTATGGCTACACCTTC.

This clone was observed a few times. The V gene is TRBV14, the J gene TRBJ1-1; no reliable D call. In germline, CDR1 is SGHDN, CDR2 FVKESK. V was shortened by 1 base and J by 10 bases, with 13 bases between the two germline ends. The CDR3 totals 13 residues. The CDR3 reads CASSQVGRTAAFF. The CDR3 DNA reads as TGTGCCAGCAGCCAAGTTGGTCGTACGGCAGCTTTCTTT.

The rearrangement links TRBV10-3 to TRBJ2-5; 8 bases map to TRBD2. The CDR3 runs 12 residues. The V gene end was trimmed by 10 bases and the J gene end by 0 bases; junction bases not matched to a gene: 1. Germline V gene data show CDR1 as ENHRY and CDR2 as SYGVKD. The CDR3 nucleotides read TGTGCCACGGGGGGGGACCAAGAGACCCAGTACTTC. It translates to CATGGDQETQYF.

The gene calls are TRBV5-8 and TRBJ2-7, with D perhaps assigned TRBD1 or TRBD2 (5 bases each). The germline gives CDR1 SGHTS, CDR2 YDEGEE. The CDR3 is 16 amino acids. V lost 4 bases and J lost 2, with 19 bases in between. The CDR3 region is CASSQWGTGKAYEQYF. The CDR3 DNA follows: TGTGCCAGCAGCCAGTGGGGGACGGGGAAAGCCTACGAGCAGTACTTC.

The chain recombines TRBV7-9 with TRBJ2-7, with 7 bases fitting TRBD2. Germline CDR1 and CDR2: SEHNR and FQNEAQ (reference sequence). The CDR3 has 14 residues. The junction had 3 bases not matched to a gene; V was cut back by 1 base and J by 3 bases. The CDR3 DNA follows: TGTGCCAGCAGCTTAGGTCCGGGGGGCTACGAGCAGTACTTC. Its translation: CASSLGPGGYEQYF. The full variable domain, rest sourced from reference TRBV7-9 and TRBJ2-7, is DTGVSQNPRHKITKRGQNVTFRCDPISEHNRLYWYRQTLGQGPEFLTYFQNEAQLEKSRLLSDRFSAERPKGSFSTLEIQRTEQGDSAMYLCASSLGPGGYEQYFGPGTRLTVT.

This chain joins TRBV4-1 and TRBJ1-1; tentative D call: TRBD1 (6 bases). Trimming cost V 0 bases and J 1 base, with 9 bases left between them. This CDR3 is built from 15 residues. The V gene's germline CDR1 is MGHRA and CDR2 YSYEKL. As DNA, the CDR3 is TGCGCCAGCAGCCAAGACAGGGACACGAACACTGAAGCTTTCTTT. Protein: CASSQDRDTNTEAFF.